The 9 T cell receptor beta chains given below trace back to one sample, sequenced in a study of memory CD4+ T cells and cytomegalovirus serostatus. The table came from immunoSEQ multiplex PCR; TCRdb's copy has only in-frame clones and leaves some out. There are approximately 42,000 clones in the sample; 79% occur only once, and 0.9% to 1.2% lies in the top ten. Single viable CD3+CD4+CD8-CD45RO+ cells were sorted as the memory CD4+ T cells. Sequencing was performed on memory CD4+ T cells from blood. These receptors were obtained from an adult in good health and CMV-seronegative.

The rearrangement uses TRBV7-2 and TRBJ2-5, with D possibly TRBD2 on 6 matching bases. The CDR3 is 15 residues long. V was pared by 5 bases and J by 1 base, with 14 bases between. CDR1 is SGHTA and CDR2 is FQGNSA in the germline V gene. The CDR3: CASSATGTAQETQYF. The CDR3, as DNA: TGTGCCAGCAGCGCGACCGGGACTGCCCAAGAGACCCAGTACTTC.

Details on this clone: Other DNA sequences in the same sample also yield this CDR3. The gene calls are TRBV2 and TRBJ1-5; D uncertain. Germline V gene data show CDR1 as SNHLY and CDR2 as FYNNEI. The CDR3 totals 13 residues. Trimming pared 3 bases from V and 3 bases from J, leaving 6 bases between. The CDR3: CASSDGHNQPQHF. In DNA form, the CDR3 reads TGTGCCAGCAGTGACGGCCACAATCAGCCCCAGCATTTT. Drawing the rest from reference TRBV2 and TRBJ1-5, the complete variable domain is EPEVTQTPSHQVTQMGQEVILRCVPISNHLYFYWYRQILGQKVEFLVSFYNNEISEKSEIFDDQFSVERPDGSNFTLKIRSTKLEDSAMYFCASSDGHNQPQHFGDGTRLSIL.

The chain uses TRBV5-4 and TRBJ2-2; TRBD2 agrees at 9 bases. The CDR3 contains 16 residues. V dropped 2 bases and J dropped 4; count of bases not matched to a gene: 6. Germline V gene lookup returns CDR1 SGHNT and CDR2 YYREEE (reference sequence). The CDR3: CASSFLLAGITGELFF. The CDR3 DNA sequence: TGTGCCAGCAGCTTTTTACTAGCGGGTATCACCGGGGAGCTGTTTTTT.

V gene TRBV7-9 combines with J gene TRBJ2-3; D not certain. V lost 1 base and J 0 bases, leaving 17 bases between the germline ends. The V gene's germline CDR1 is SEHNR and CDR2 FQNEAQ (reference sequence). The CDR3 extends over 18 amino acids. CDR3 amino acids: CASSLGINPGRSTDTQYF. The CDR3 region has the DNA TGTGCCAGCAGCTTAGGTATAAATCCGGGTAGAAGCACAGATACGCAGTATTTT.

The chain combines TRBV7-2 with TRBJ1-2; maybe TRBD1 (5 bases). Trimming left V 1 base short and J 4 bases short, with 13 bases between. CDR1 is SGHTA, CDR2 FQGNSA, per germline. The CDR3 contains 15 residues. The CDR3 nucleotides read TGTGCCAGCAGCTTAGATCAGGGTGAGGGCTATGGCTACACCTTC. It encodes CASSLDQGEGYGYTF.

The chain couples TRBV4-2 to TRBJ2-3; 10 nucleotides agree with TRBD2. Germline values: CDR1 LGHNA, CDR2 YNFKEQ. With V trimmed by 0 bases and J by 5 bases, 8 bases remained unmatched. CDR3 length equals 17 residues. The CDR3 region has the DNA TGTGCCAGCAGCCAAGATGTAGCGGGAGGTCGAGGAGATACGCAGTATTTT. This codes for CASSQDVAGGRGDTQYF.

V is TRBV28 and J is TRBJ2-1, with TRBD2 as a possible D gene (7 bases). This CDR3 has 14 residues. CDR1 is MDHEN and CDR2 is SYDVKM in the germline V gene. V dropped 8 bases and J dropped 6 bases, with 17 bases sitting between them. CDR3 loop: CASVGGGSLNEQFF. CDR3 DNA: TGTGCCAGCGTTGGGGGCGGGAGCCTCAATGAGCAGTTCTTC.

The chain has TRBV5-6 and TRBJ1-5; no clear D. The V end lost 4 bases, the J end lost 4 bases, and 6 bases lay between the germline ends. The germline CDR1 and CDR2 sequences are SGHDT and YYEEEE. This CDR3 is built from 12 residues. CDR3 residues: CASSPWNQPQHF. CDR3 bases: TGTGCCAGCAGCCCGTGGAATCAGCCCCAGCATTTT. Variable domain in full (rest from reference TRBV5-6 and TRBJ1-5): DAGVTQSPTHLIKTRGQQVTLRCSPKSGHDTVSWYQQALGQGPQFIFQYYEEEERQRGNFPDRFSGHQFPNYSSELNVNALLLGDSALYLCASSPWNQPQHFGDGTRLSIL.

This chain links TRBV7-4 with TRBJ2-7, with a possible D match to TRBD1 (5 bases). The germline V gene has CDR1 SGHVT and CDR2 SQSDAQ. The ends were cut back, 3 bases at V and 6 bases at J, with 27 bases in the middle. There are 18 residues in the CDR3. CDR3 residues: CASSLGWPHWQGKCEQYF. The CDR3 nucleotides read TGTGCCAGCAGCTTGGGCTGGCCCCACTGGCAGGGCAAGTGCGAGCAGTACTTC.